This TCR beta chain emerged from a study of cytomegalovirus exposure and HLA in healthy donors. The PCR had 60 Vbeta and 13 Jbeta primers. Profiled with immunoSEQ multiplex PCR; TCRdb holds only in-frame clones, not every one. The table shows over 200,000 clones, with approximately 70% occurring only once. Germline CDR1 reads MNHEY; CDR2 reads SMNVEV (reference sequence). V lost 6 bases to trimming and J lost 5 bases; unmatched junction nucleotides: 10. The CDR3 runs 16 residues. On this clone itself: As yet, its antigen is unknown.

Whole-study findings and limits: According to an earlier analysis, most TCR beta V segments yielded productive rearrangements about 90% or about 30% of the time. In vitro work confirmed that a few CMV-associated chains recognize CMV antigens. What a later analysis reportedly showed was that an Asian-associated ancestry cluster had fewer N-insertions than the approximately 670-donor mean.

The rearrangement links TRBV27 to TRBJ2-5; 12 bases are shared with TRBD2. Sequencing was carried out using PBMCs. This clonotype was sampled from a middle-aged man in good health and CMV-seropositive. CDR3 region: CASSALAGGPRETQYF. The CDR3 DNA is TGTGCCAGCAGCGCACTAGCGGGGGGCCCCCGGGAGACCCAGTACTTC.